This T cell receptor beta chain appears in the sequencing data of a study of vaccination and CD4 T cells after COVID-19. On the study more broadly: Several convalescent cases were mild and one was severe, and all had been SARS-CoV-2 positive by nasal swab PCR.

With the Oncomine TCR Beta short-read assay, DNA from cultured CD4+ T cells was sequenced. TCRdb processed the PCR reads anew with MiXCR; each CDR3 protein has one entry. Altogether about 11,000 distinct CDR3 sequences are present, roughly 73% being singletons, with the ten largest covering approximately 7.7%. Regarding treatment: roughly 11-day PBMC culture with coronavirus spike peptide pools or control peptides (ViraFEST assay). Of note for this clonotype: The antigen is not known.

The CDR3 is 15 residues long. V lost 5 bases to trimming and J lost 2 bases, with 16 bases between them. CDR1 and CDR2 from the germline V gene are MNHEY and SMNVEV (reference sequence). The TCR originated in a human donor who had recovered from COVID-19. Sequences were obtained from CD4+ T cells from blood, cultured in vitro. The V call is TRBV27, the J call TRBJ2-7; TRBD1 or TRBD2 may be the D gene (5 bases each). For the CDR3, the DNA is TGTGCCAGCAGTGACGTACTAGGGGTTGCCTACGAGCAGTACTTC. Its translation is CASSDVLGVAYEQYF.